The 29 T cell receptor beta chains below were found in one sample sequenced in a study of identical twins. TCRdb re-called the 5' RACE reads through MiXCR, storing one row per CDR3 protein. The repertoire consists of about 660,000 distinct CDR3 sequences, with 8.6% occurring once and the leading ten covering more than 0.75%. This same sample was also taken into another study, of yellow fever vaccine responses in identical twins.

Material for sequencing was PBMCs. The receptors were sampled from a woman aged 18-29 years in good health.

V gene TRBV3-1 combines with J gene TRBJ2-3, with D perhaps given as TRBD1 or TRBD2 (5 bases each). V was pared by 8 bases and J by 8 bases, with 35 bases between. Germline CDR1 and CDR2: LGHDT and YNNKEL (reference sequence). The CDR3 has 19 amino acids. DNA for the CDR3: TGTGCCAGCCTAAACACAAGGGGTTTCTCCGGGACCCTCCATCCTACGCAGTATTTT. Protein product: CASLNTRGFSGTLHPTQYF.

In this sample, this clonotype turned up a few times. The chain employs TRBV16 and TRBJ1-1, with 7 bases that match TRBD1. Per the germline V gene, CDR1 is KGHSY and CDR2 is FQNENV. The CDR3 sequence is 15 residues long. Trimming cost V 8 bases and J 1 base; bases outside gene matches: 10. The CDR3 is CASSQIPGGNTEAFF. The CDR3 nucleotides read TGTGCCAGCTCCCAAATCCCAGGGGGGAACACTGAAGCTTTCTTT.

This clonotype was seen a few times. The chain joins TRBV6-6 to TRBJ1-2; no definite D call. The CDR3 is 13 amino acids. With 7 bases removed from V and 4 bases from J, the gap between germline ends came to 13 bases. Germline-derived CDR1 and CDR2 are MNHNY and SVGAGI (reference sequence). CDR3 nucleotides: TGTGCCAGCACCTCTTGGACGATCTATGGCTACACCTTC. Its protein is CASTSWTIYGYTF.

In this sample, this clonotype turned up a few times. V and J are TRBV24-1 and TRBJ2-3; 7 bases fit TRBD2. V dropped 5 bases and J dropped 5; count of bases not matched to a gene: 9. Per germline, CDR1 KGHDR and CDR2 SFDVKD. There are 15 residues in the CDR3. The CDR3 bases are TGTGCCACCAGTGCGCCTGCGGGAGATGGAGATACGCAGTATTTT. The encoded protein is CATSAPAGDGDTQYF.

This clonotype was observed a few times. This chain uses TRBV5-1 with TRBJ2-6; 9 bases align to TRBD1. Trimming took 4 bases from V and 2 from J; bases not matched to a gene: 7. Germline values: CDR1 SGHRS, CDR2 YFSETQ. The CDR3 length is 17 residues. CDR3 DNA: TGCGCCAGCAGCCATGGACAGGGGAAGACTGGGGCCAACGTCCTGACTTTC. Its protein product is CASSHGQGKTGANVLTF.

The chain has TRBV30 and TRBJ2-3; 7 bases are shared with TRBD2. Losses at the gene ends were 3 bases for V and 3 bases for J; bases not matched to a gene: 3. This CDR3 contains 13 residues. The germline CDR1 and CDR2 sequences are GTSNPN and SVGIG (reference sequence). The CDR3, as DNA: TGTGCCTGGAGCTCACTAGCGACAGATACGCAGTATTTT. Its translation is CAWSSLATDTQYF.

J is TRBJ2-7 and V is TRBV12-3 or TRBV12-4; D tentatively fits TRBD1 or TRBD2 (6 bases each). V was clipped by 5 bases and J by 0 bases, with 14 bases between them. This CDR3 is 15 amino acids long. As DNA, the CDR3 is TGTGCCAGCAGTGCTGAGGGGGGTACCTCCTACGAGCAGTACTTC. Protein: CASSAEGGTSYEQYF.

V usage is TRBV5-5 and J usage is TRBJ2-5; 8 bases agree with TRBD1. V shed 2 bases, J shed 2 bases, and the junction held 5 bases outside the gene matches. The CDR3 has 15 amino acids. The germline CDR1 and CDR2 sequences are SGHKS and YYEKEE (reference sequence). The chain's CDR3 is CASSFRTGQQETQYF. The CDR3 nucleotides are TGTGCCAGCAGCTTTCGGACAGGGCAACAAGAGACCCAGTACTTC.

This clonotype was seen a handful of times. The chain recombines TRBV12-3 or TRBV12-4 with TRBJ2-7; unclear D gene. The CDR3 totals 15 residues. Between the trimmed V and J ends, which lost 6 bases and 4 bases, there was a span of 19 bases. As DNA, the CDR3 is TGTGCCAGCAGCCCCCCCCGACAAGGATATTACGAGCAGTACTTC. Protein sequence: CASSPPRQGYYEQYF.

This clonotype showed up many times. The J gene is TRBJ2-7, the V gene TRBV12-3 or TRBV12-4; D is uncertain. V lost 6 bases to trimming and J lost 3 bases, with 6 bases between them. The CDR3 is 11 residues long. CDR3 in amino acids: CASSSYYEQYF. CDR3 bases: TGTGCCAGCAGCTCTTACTACGAGCAGTACTTC.

This clonotype was observed a handful of times. The chain combines TRBV14 with TRBJ1-1, with D tentatively TRBD1 (5 bases). This CDR3 has 13 residues. The germline V gene has CDR1 SGHDN and CDR2 FVKESK. The V end lost 5 bases, the J end lost 5 bases, and 12 bases lay between the germline ends. CDR3 DNA: TGTGCCAGCAGCTCAGGGTTTAGGACTGAAGCTTTCTTT. Its translation is CASSSGFRTEAFF.

This chain joins TRBV4-3 and TRBJ2-1; 7 positions match TRBD2. The ends lost 0 bases at V and 10 bases at J; junction bases unmatched: 12. The CDR3 sequence is 16 residues long. Germline CDR1 LGHNA, CDR2 YSLEER. In DNA form, the CDR3 reads TGCGCCAGCAGCCAAGATACAGTGACTAGCCAGTCCGAGCAGTTCTTC. It encodes CASSQDTVTSQSEQFF.

The rearrangement joins TRBV5-6 to TRBJ2-1; D is perhaps TRBD2 (6 bases). This CDR3 has 17 amino acids. Germline-derived CDR1 and CDR2 are SGHDT and YYEEEE. The V and J ends lost 0 bases and 3 bases respectively, with 16 bases between them. The CDR3 region is CASSLDWSDYIYNEQFF. The CDR3 coding sequence is TGTGCCAGCAGCTTGGATTGGTCGGACTATATCTACAATGAGCAGTTCTTC.

This clonotype has at least ten counts. The rearrangement uses TRBV12-3 or TRBV12-4 and TRBJ2-3, with 10 bases fitting TRBD1. The CDR3 consists of 14 residues. Trimming cost V 5 bases and J 5 bases; bases outside gene matches: 4. The CDR3 region is CASSRRTGGDTQYF. The CDR3 DNA reads as TGTGCCAGCAGTAGAAGGACAGGGGGAGATACGCAGTATTTT.

The sample holds a few counts of this clonotype. V is TRBV7-9 and J is TRBJ2-3; 11 bases are a match to TRBD1. This CDR3 contains 15 residues. Germline CDR1 is SEHNR and CDR2 is FQNEAQ (reference sequence). With V trimmed by 4 bases and J by 5 bases, 5 bases remained unmatched. The CDR3 is CASSSDRGLIDTQYF. The CDR3 region has the DNA TGTGCCAGCAGCTCGGACAGGGGGCTTATAGATACGCAGTATTTT.

This clonotype was detected ten times or more. V and J are TRBV5-1 and TRBJ2-3, with 8 bases matching TRBD1. This CDR3 has 14 amino acids. The junction had 5 bases not matched to a gene; V was cut back by 4 bases and J by 4 bases. Looked up from germline, CDR1 is SGHRS and CDR2 is YFSETQ. The CDR3: CASSPDRAPDTQYF. For the CDR3, the DNA is TGCGCCAGCAGCCCGGACAGGGCCCCAGATACGCAGTATTTT.

This clonotype was recorded at least ten times. J is TRBJ1-1 and V is TRBV6-2 or TRBV6-3; D unclear. Germline values: CDR1 MNHEY, CDR2 SVGEGT. The ends were cut back, 0 bases at V and 2 bases at J, with 7 bases in the middle. The CDR3 runs 14 residues. The CDR3 sequence is CASSYSPANTEAFF. CDR3 DNA sequence: TGTGCCAGCAGTTACTCGCCAGCCAACACTGAAGCTTTCTTT.

This clonotype was found many times. The chain is built from TRBV3-1 and TRBJ2-7, with D unresolved. Germline V gene lookup returns CDR1 LGHDT and CDR2 YNNKEL (reference sequence). The CDR3 consists of 14 residues. Deletions cut 1 base from V and 9 bases from J, with 16 bases between. The CDR3 reads CASSQGRKSTVQYF. The DNA of the CDR3 is TGTGCCAGCAGCCAAGGTCGTAAGTCAACCGTGCAGTACTTC.

This clonotype was seen a handful of times. V usage is TRBV12-3 or TRBV12-4 and J usage is TRBJ2-5; D remains ambiguous. The CDR3 extends over 15 amino acids. Deletions cut 5 bases from V and 5 bases from J, with 18 bases between. As DNA, the CDR3 is TGTGCCAGCAGTCCCCCTAGATCGCACCCGGAGACCCAGTACTTC. This translates into CASSPPRSHPETQYF.

A few counts support this clonotype. A single base separates this from a much larger clone, so it may be a read error. The V and J genes are TRBV24-1 and TRBJ2-1; D might be TRBD1 (6 bases). CDR1 is KGHDR and CDR2 is SFDVKD in the germline V gene. The CDR3 sequence is 16 residues long. The DNA for the CDR3 is TGTACCACCAGTGTTTTCAGGGGAATACCCTACAATGAGCAGTTCTTC. Its translation is CTTSVFRGIPYNEQFF.

Comment on this clonotype: A much larger clone sits a single nucleotide away, making a read error possible. V gene TRBV5-1 combines with J gene TRBJ2-5; possibly TRBD1 for D (6 bases). This CDR3 contains 12 residues. Trimming took off 9 bases at V and 2 bases at J, with 11 bases between the two ends. Germline loops: CDR1 SGHRS, CDR2 YFSETQ. The CDR3 nucleotides read TGCGCCACAAGGACAGTACAAGAGACCCAGTACTTC. Amino acid sequence: CATRTVQETQYF.

This clonotype was seen at least ten times. The gene calls are TRBV7-2 and TRBJ2-7; a weak D match, TRBD2 (5 bases). Trimming removed 1 base at V and 2 bases at J, with 9 bases between. Germline lookup yields CDR1 SGHTA and CDR2 FQGNSA. This CDR3 is 14 amino acids long. This CDR3 reads CASSLESGTYEQYF. In nucleotides, the CDR3 is TGTGCCAGCAGCTTAGAATCGGGAACCTACGAGCAGTACTTC.

This clonotype was recorded at least ten times. The V call is TRBV12-3 or TRBV12-4, the J call TRBJ2-2; possible D gene TRBD1, 5 bases. The CDR3 loop spans 15 amino acids. Trimming took 5 bases from V and 4 from J, leaving 14 bases between them. The CDR3 DNA follows: TGTGCCAGCAGTCATCTTTTGCAGGGCACCGGGGAGCTGTTTTTT. The encoded protein is CASSHLLQGTGELFF.

The table lists this clonotype with a count of one. An end of the junction does not agree with germline; a read error may underlie this. The CDR3, as DNA: TGTGCCACCAGCAGAGATTGGGACTCGGTAGTTTTC. Its protein is CATSRDWDSVVF. This rearrangement joins TRBV15 to TRBJ2-5; weak D call: TRBD2 (6 bases). Germline CDR1 reads LNHNV; CDR2 reads YYDKDF (reference sequence). The CDR3 has 12 residues.

The chain uses TRBV6-1 and TRBJ1-4; the D gene is possibly TRBD1 (6 bases). V was cut by 6 bases and J by 4 bases, with 9 bases left in between. CDR3 length: 13 amino acids. Germline CDR1 is MNHNS and CDR2 is SASEGT. The CDR3 coding sequence is TGTGCCAGCAGGGACAGCCTTAATGAAAAACTGTTTTTT. Translation: CASRDSLNEKLFF.

This clonotype has ten or more counts. The rearrangement joins TRBV29-1 to TRBJ2-1; unclear D gene. CDR3 length equals 13 residues. The germline V gene encodes CDR1 SQVTM and CDR2 ANQGSEA. V lost 4 bases to trimming and J lost 6 bases, with 13 bases between them. Written as DNA, the CDR3 is TGCAGCGTTGTAAGTACCGCTCGCAATGAGCAGTTCTTC. This codes for CSVVSTARNEQFF.

This clonotype came up many times. The chain carries TRBV5-6 and TRBJ2-7; 8 bases fit TRBD2. The CDR3 runs 15 residues. The ends lost 1 base at V and 3 bases at J; junction bases unmatched: 6. CDR1 SGHDT and CDR2 YYEEEE come from the germline V gene. In DNA, the CDR3 is TGTGCCAGCAGCTTGTGGGGGACTAGAATCTACGAGCAGTACTTC. Protein sequence: CASSLWGTRIYEQYF.

This clonotype turned up a few times. The V gene is TRBV27, the J gene TRBJ2-1, with 7 bases that match TRBD2. The CDR3 has 15 residues. With 11 bases clipped from V and 0 bases from J, the junction kept 10 bases outside the gene matches. Germline lookup yields CDR1 MNHEY and CDR2 SMNVEV (reference sequence). The CDR3 sequence: CAAAGLAGSYNEQFF. The CDR3, as DNA: TGTGCCGCAGCCGGGTTAGCGGGCTCCTACAATGAGCAGTTCTTC.

The sample holds a few counts of this clonotype. The rearrangement joins TRBV15 to TRBJ1-1; 8 bases are a match to TRBD1. Looked up from germline, CDR1 is LNHNV and CDR2 is YYDKDF (reference sequence). With V trimmed by 5 bases and J by 4 bases, 9 bases remained unmatched. This CDR3 spans 15 amino acids. The CDR3 reads CATSPRDRWGTEAFF. CDR3 nucleotides: TGTGCCACCAGCCCACGGGACAGGTGGGGCACTGAAGCTTTCTTT.